A single sample gave rise to the 23 T cell receptor beta chains below, sequenced in a study of beta chain features in type 1 diabetes (dated by TCRdb to between 2018 and 2020). The study at large found these results: Type 1 diabetes patients showed a moderate but significant shortening of TCRB CDR3 length in all four CD4+ subsets.

The library came from the immunoSEQ multiplex PCR assay. The High Capacity cDNA Reverse Transcription Kit was used to reverse transcribe all of the isolated RNA, meaning that expressed TCRB transcripts were what got sequenced. What TCRdb holds here is the immuneACCESS table cut down to in-frame rearrangements. Part of the clones is not present; checked against another copy, under half of the missing clones reflect an unresolved V gene, and the others are unexplained. This sample gives 150,000 to 200,000 clones in total; more than 60% of them show up just once. The ten largest clonotypes hold roughly 0.089% of the sample. Their specific antigens are unknown. The specimen sequenced was naive CD4+ T cells from blood. The cell subset or site label corresponds to: true naive CD4+ T cells. These receptors all stem from a man aged 25 to 40 with type 1 diabetes.

This clone occurred a few times. The chain couples TRBV30 to TRBJ2-5; D is undetermined. The CDR3 loop spans 9 amino acids. Germline lookup yields CDR1 GTSNPN and CDR2 SVGIG (reference sequence). V was clipped by 5 bases and J by 4 bases, with 2 bases between them. CDR3 coding DNA: TGTGCCTGGGGAGAGACCCAGTACTTC. It yields the protein CAWGETQYF. Based on the CDR3 plus reference TRBV30 and TRBJ2-5, the full variable domain is SQTIHQWPATLVQPVGSPLSLECTVEGTSNPNLYWYRQAAGRGLQLLFYSVGIGQISSEVPQNLSASRPQDRQFILSSKKLLLSDSGFYLCAWGETQYFGPGTRLLVL.

V usage is TRBV29-1 and J usage is TRBJ1-1, with D possibly being TRBD1 (6 bases). V dropped 7 bases and J dropped 5 bases, with 17 bases sitting between them. The CDR3 is made up of 13 amino acids. Germline CDR1 reads SQVTM; CDR2 reads ANQGSEA. The CDR3 protein is CSGAQGRETEAFF. The CDR3 bases are TGCAGCGGAGCTCAGGGGAGGGAGACTGAAGCTTTCTTT.

The chain carries TRBV30 and TRBJ2-1; the D gene is possibly TRBD1 (6 bases). Between the trimmed V and J ends, which lost 0 bases and 1 base, there was a span of 10 bases. CDR3 size: 15 residues. Germline-derived CDR1 and CDR2 are GTSNPN and SVGIG (reference sequence). Here the CDR3 reads CAWSVDRPSYNEQFF. DNA for the CDR3: TGTGCCTGGAGTGTAGACAGGCCATCCTACAATGAGCAGTTCTTC.

The chain recombines TRBV9 with TRBJ1-2, with D possibly being TRBD1 (6 bases). The CDR3 is made up of 15 amino acids. Germline V gene lookup returns CDR1 SGDLS and CDR2 YYNGEE. V was pared by 3 bases and J by 4 bases, with 16 bases between. CDR3 protein: CASSATGTRLYGYTF. Here the CDR3 DNA reads TGTGCCAGCAGCGCAACCGGGACAAGACTCTATGGCTACACCTTC.

This clone has only a few counts. The chain carries TRBV7-2 and TRBJ2-1; a weak D match, TRBD2 (7 bases). The ends were cut back, 0 bases at V and 3 bases at J, with 24 bases in the middle. The CDR3 is 20 residues long. CDR1 SGHTA and CDR2 FQGNSA come from the germline V gene. CDR3 in amino acids: CASSLALSRGLYGLYNEQFF. The CDR3 DNA reads as TGTGCCAGCAGCTTAGCGCTTTCGCGGGGGCTCTACGGGCTCTACAATGAGCAGTTCTTC.

The chain combines TRBV7-9 with TRBJ2-5; D perhaps matches TRBD2 (6 bases). Germline V lookup: CDR1 SEHNR, CDR2 FQNEAQ (reference sequence). V lost 8 bases to trimming and J lost 5 bases, with 15 bases between them. This CDR3 is 13 amino acids long. Here the CDR3 DNA reads TGTGCCAGCTTGACTAGTCATGGGGAGACCCAGTACTTC. As protein: CASLTSHGETQYF.

As to this clone: The sample has other DNA sequences that encode this CDR3 too. CDR3 sequence (DNA): TGCAGCGTTGACTCCTATGGCTACACCTTC. Encoded protein: CSVDSYGYTF. The rearrangement joins TRBV29-1 to TRBJ1-2; D remains ambiguous. The CDR3 extends over 10 amino acids. V lost 3 bases and J lost 4, with 3 bases in between. Germline V gene lookup returns CDR1 SQVTM and CDR2 ANQGSEA.

This chain joins TRBV2 and TRBJ1-1; D is possibly TRBD1 (5 bases). Looked up from germline, CDR1 is SNHLY and CDR2 is FYNNEI. Trimming took off 5 bases at V and 1 base at J, with 14 bases between the two ends. The CDR3 is 15 residues long. CDR3 nucleotide sequence: TGTGCCAGCAGTCTTAGACAGCCCACGAACACTGAAGCTTTCTTT. This codes for CASSLRQPTNTEAFF.

The genes are TRBV29-1 and TRBJ2-7, with D uncertain. The V gene's germline CDR1 is SQVTM and CDR2 ANQGSEA. The CDR3 sequence is 14 residues long. Trimming removed 4 bases at V and 4 bases at J, with 17 bases between. The CDR3 here is CSVGIQIQPYEQYF. The CDR3, as DNA: TGCAGCGTTGGAATCCAGATCCAACCGTACGAGCAGTACTTC.

The rearrangement joins TRBV7-9 to TRBJ1-6; no reliable D call. The CDR3 length is 14 residues. Germline assignment: CDR1 SEHNR and CDR2 FQNEAQ (reference sequence). The V end lost 6 bases, the J end lost 7 bases, and 13 bases lay between the germline ends. This chain's CDR3 is CASRSTGDNSPLHF. As DNA, the CDR3 is TGTGCCAGCAGATCGACGGGTGACAATTCACCCCTCCACTTT.

This sequence joins TRBV7-2 and TRBJ1-2; 7 positions agree with TRBD1. From germline, CDR1 is SGHTA and CDR2 FQGNSA. V shed 5 bases, J shed 6 bases, and the junction held 12 bases outside the gene matches. The CDR3 has 15 residues. The CDR3, as DNA: TGTGCCAGCAGCACAGGACAGGCTGGATCCGATGGCTACACCTTC. This sequence encodes CASSTGQAGSDGYTF.

V and J are TRBV9 and TRBJ2-2; no clear D gene. The germline V gene has CDR1 SGDLS and CDR2 YYNGEE. V was clipped by 3 bases and J by 1 base, with 10 bases between them. CDR3 size: 15 residues. The CDR3 coding sequence is TGTGCCAGCAGCGAGACCAGCTTGAACACCGGGGAGCTGTTTTTT. Translation gives CASSETSLNTGELFF.

The V and J genes are TRBV14 and TRBJ1-2; D is unclear. Germline V lookup: CDR1 SGHDN, CDR2 FVKESK. Trimming cost V 4 bases and J 4 bases, with 10 bases left between them. The CDR3 length is 13 residues. CDR3 sequence reads: CASSPTRGYGYTF. CDR3 DNA sequence: TGTGCCAGCAGCCCGACTCGTGGCTATGGCTACACCTTC.

In its sample, this clone was seen a few times. The chain couples TRBV29-1 to TRBJ2-3; 9 bases agree with TRBD1. J gave up 5 bases and V 4 bases, and 4 bases lay outside the gene matches. The CDR3 extends over 13 amino acids. CDR1 and CDR2 (germline): SQVTM, ANQGSEA. This CDR3 reads CSVGDRAGDTQYF. CDR3 bases: TGCAGCGTTGGGGACAGGGCGGGAGATACGCAGTATTTT.

Here the CDR3 reads CSVSVPGAEAFF. CDR3 in DNA: TGCAGCGTTAGTGTCCCCGGGGCTGAAGCTTTCTTT. The chain employs TRBV29-1 and TRBJ1-1, with D uncertain. V lost 5 bases, J lost 6 bases, and 13 bases lay in between. The CDR3 has 12 residues. Germline CDR1 reads SQVTM; CDR2 reads ANQGSEA.

This sequence joins TRBV6-6 and TRBJ2-1; D possibly corresponds to TRBD1 (6 bases). The germline V gene has CDR1 MNHNY and CDR2 SVGAGI (reference sequence). Trimming stripped 5 bases from V and 5 bases from J, with 16 bases between. The CDR3 is 15 residues long. The CDR3 region has the DNA TGTGCCAGCAGTCAACTAGGGACACAGCACAATGAGCAGTTCTTC. Its translation is CASSQLGTQHNEQFF.

The chain joins TRBV6-5 to TRBJ1-1; D remains unclear. Trimming cost V 5 bases and J 4 bases, with 14 bases left between them. The CDR3 consists of 14 residues. CDR1 and CDR2 from the germline V gene are MNHEY and SVGAGI. The CDR3 is CASSDDVGGTEAFF. The CDR3 coding sequence is TGTGCCAGCAGTGACGACGTAGGCGGCACTGAAGCTTTCTTT.

The chain joins TRBV9 to TRBJ2-5; 9 bases are shared with TRBD1. V was clipped by 3 bases and J by 5 bases; unmatched bases: 8. Per germline, CDR1 SGDLS and CDR2 YYNGEE. This CDR3 has 15 residues. As DNA, the CDR3 is TGTGCCAGCAGCGGATCCGGGACAGGGCTCGAGACCCAGTACTTC. Translation gives CASSGSGTGLETQYF.

The rearrangement uses TRBV6-5 and TRBJ1-1; tentative D call: TRBD1 (5 bases). V was trimmed by 5 bases and J by 6 bases, leaving 13 bases between them. The germline V gene has CDR1 MNHEY and CDR2 SVGAGI. CDR3 length: 13 amino acids. The CDR3 DNA follows: TGTGCCAGCAGTCCACTAGACAGAGCTGAAGCTTTCTTT. Protein sequence: CASSPLDRAEAFF.

The sample holds a few counts of this clone. This chain links TRBV29-1 with TRBJ2-7, with D uncertain. CDR1 SQVTM and CDR2 ANQGSEA come from the germline V gene. This CDR3 comprises 13 residues. V was clipped by 5 bases and J by 1 base, with 12 bases between them. This CDR3 is CSVRLGMSYEQYF. The CDR3 nucleotides read TGCAGCGTTCGGTTAGGGATGTCCTACGAGCAGTACTTC.

The chain recombines TRBV30 with TRBJ1-5; no definite D call. The germline V gene has CDR1 GTSNPN and CDR2 SVGIG (reference sequence). The length of the CDR3 is 14 residues. V lost 3 bases, J lost 2 bases, and 11 bases lay in between. For the CDR3, the DNA is TGTGCCTGGAGAGGGAGCTCAGGCAATCAGCCCCAGCATTTT. Translated: CAWRGSSGNQPQHF. Full variable domain (missing parts from reference TRBV30 and TRBJ1-5): SQTIHQWPATLVQPVGSPLSLECTVEGTSNPNLYWYRQAAGRGLQLLFYSVGIGQISSEVPQNLSASRPQDRQFILSSKKLLLSDSGFYLCAWRGSSGNQPQHFGDGTRLSIL.

The CDR3 nucleotides are TGTGCCAGCAGCTACGGACAAGCCTACGAGCAGTACTTC. It is translated as CASSYGQAYEQYF. The chain joins TRBV7-9 to TRBJ2-7; tentative D call: TRBD1 (5 bases). CDR1 is SEHNR and CDR2 is FQNEAQ in the germline V gene (reference sequence). The CDR3 consists of 13 residues. V lost 4 bases and J 2 bases, leaving 9 bases between the germline ends.

This clone was seen once. J is TRBJ2-1 and V is TRBV7-2, with D unclear. The germline gives CDR1 SGHTA, CDR2 FQGNSA. CDR3 size: 14 residues. The V and J ends lost 3 bases and 9 bases respectively, with 15 bases between them. The CDR3 here is CASSFPLPVGEQFF. DNA of the CDR3: TGTGCCAGCAGCTTCCCTTTGCCGGTCGGTGAGCAGTTCTTC.